This T cell receptor (beta chain) was documented in a study of T cells in Graves' hyperthyroidism and ophthalmopathy. First hyperthyroidism diagnosis is when the blood sample was obtained, before any ophthalmopathy symptoms. Amplification yielded TCR beta CDR3 regions, with RNA transcripts as the source. In the first-round RT-PCR of the TCR CDR3, the HTBI primer set was used. TCRdb used MiXCR to reprocess the multiplex PCR reads, holding one entry per CDR3 protein. The sample lists some 600,000 distinct CDR3 sequences, roughly 14% occurring once. Per the germline V gene, CDR1 is LGHNT and CDR2 is FRNRAP. Trimming took off 5 bases at V and 2 bases at J, with 15 bases between the two ends. This CDR3 has 16 amino acids. The table lists this clonotype with a few counts.

The sample taken for sequencing was blood. The sequence derives from a young woman with Graves' hyperthyroidism that later progressed to Graves' ophthalmopathy. The chain carries TRBV12-5 and TRBJ2-2; possible D gene TRBD1, 6 bases. CDR3: CASGIPSGANTGELFF. Here the CDR3 DNA reads TGTGCTAGTGGTATCCCGTCAGGGGCCAACACCGGGGAGCTGTTTTTT.